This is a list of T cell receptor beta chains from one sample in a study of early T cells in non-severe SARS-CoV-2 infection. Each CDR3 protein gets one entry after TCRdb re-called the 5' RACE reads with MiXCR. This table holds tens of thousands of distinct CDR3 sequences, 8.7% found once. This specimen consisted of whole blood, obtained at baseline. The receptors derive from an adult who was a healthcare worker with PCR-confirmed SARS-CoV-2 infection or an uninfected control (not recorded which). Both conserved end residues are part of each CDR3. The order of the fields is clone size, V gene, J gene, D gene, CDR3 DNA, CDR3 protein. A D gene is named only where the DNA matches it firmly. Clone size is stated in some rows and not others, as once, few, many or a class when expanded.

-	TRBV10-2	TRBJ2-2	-	TGCGCCAGCAGTTATAGGGGGGCAGGGAACACCGGGGAGCTGTTTTTT	CASSYRGAGNTGELFF
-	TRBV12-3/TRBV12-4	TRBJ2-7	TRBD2	TGTGCCAGCAGTTCCGGACTAGCGGGAGTGGACGAGCAGTACTTC	CASSSGLAGVDEQYF
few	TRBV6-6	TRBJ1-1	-	TGTGCCAGCAGTTACTCAACTGAAGCTTTCTTT	CASSYSTEAFF
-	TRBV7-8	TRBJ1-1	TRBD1	TGTGCCAGCGTGACGGGACAGGGGCCCAACACTGAAGCTTTCTTT	CASVTGQGPNTEAFF
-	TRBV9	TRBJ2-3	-	TGTGCCAGCAGCTTCATGGACCTCGATACGCAGTATTTT	CASSFMDLDTQYF
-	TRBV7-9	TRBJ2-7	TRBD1	TGTGCCAGCAGCTTAGGAACGGGACAGGGTAGCGAGCAGTACTTC	CASSLGTGQGSEQYF
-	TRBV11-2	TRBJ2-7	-	TGTGCCAGCAGCTTAGGGGTTGGCGGCGAGCAGTACTTC	CASSLGVGGEQYF
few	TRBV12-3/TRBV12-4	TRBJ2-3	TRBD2	TGTGCCAGCAGTTTAGTAAGCGGGGCGGTACGGGACACAGATACGCAGTATTTT	CASSLVSGAVRDTDTQYF
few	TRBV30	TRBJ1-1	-	TGTGCCTGGAGTGAGACAGGCCCTGAAGCTTTCTTT	CAWSETGPEAFF
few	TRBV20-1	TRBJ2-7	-	TGCAGTGCTAGAGATCCGAGCCGATCCGAGGACTCCGAGCAGTACTTC	CSARDPSRSEDSEQYF
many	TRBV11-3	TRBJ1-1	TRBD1	TGTGCCAGCAGCTTAGGGGGGACAGGGGGCACTGAAGCTTTCTTT	CASSLGGTGGTEAFF
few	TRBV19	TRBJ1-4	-	TGTGCCAGTAGTATCGCATCCAAAAATAATGAAAAACTGTTTTTT	CASSIASKNNEKLFF
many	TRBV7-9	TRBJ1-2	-	TGTGCCAGCAGCCCTACAGCTTCTACCTATGGCTACACCTTC	CASSPTASTYGYTF
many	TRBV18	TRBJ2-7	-	TGTGCCAGCTCAGAGGGACCACCCCTAGAGCAGTACTTC	CASSEGPPLEQYF
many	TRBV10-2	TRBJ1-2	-	TGCGCCAGCAGGCCGGGACTGCAGGGTGGCTACACCTTC	CASRPGLQGGYTF